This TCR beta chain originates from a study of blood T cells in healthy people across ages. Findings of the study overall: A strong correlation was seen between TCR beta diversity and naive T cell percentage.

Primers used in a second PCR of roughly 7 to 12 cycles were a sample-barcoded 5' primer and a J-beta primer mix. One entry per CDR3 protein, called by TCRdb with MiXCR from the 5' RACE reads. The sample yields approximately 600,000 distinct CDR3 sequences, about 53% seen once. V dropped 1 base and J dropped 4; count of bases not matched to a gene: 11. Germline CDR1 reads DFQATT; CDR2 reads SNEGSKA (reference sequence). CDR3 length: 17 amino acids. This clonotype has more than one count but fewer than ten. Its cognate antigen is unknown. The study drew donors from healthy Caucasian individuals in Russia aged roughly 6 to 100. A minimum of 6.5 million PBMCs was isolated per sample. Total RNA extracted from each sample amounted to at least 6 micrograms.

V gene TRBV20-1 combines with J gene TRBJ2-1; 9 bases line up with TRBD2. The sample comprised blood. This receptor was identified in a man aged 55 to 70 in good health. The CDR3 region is CSARAERGATSYNEQFF. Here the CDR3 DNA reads TGCAGTGCTAGAGCGGAGCGGGGGGCTACGAGTTACAATGAGCAGTTCTTC.